The 24 T cell receptor beta chains in this list originate from one sample, sequenced in a study of CD8+ T cells in alopecia areata. Isolated RNA was reverse transcribed into cDNA used as the sequencing template. Only in-frame clones appear in the TCRdb table, and some are missing; sequencing was by immunoSEQ multiplex PCR. The sample carries some 150,000 clones, around 86% recorded once. Treatment here: oral pan-JAK inhibitor, 5-10 mg twice daily. Source: CD8+ T cells sorted from blood, taken at week 4, from a patient treated with tofacitinib. These receptors were taken from a human donor with alopecia areata.

The chain couples TRBV27 to TRBJ1-2; the match to TRBD1 covers 7 bases. Losses at the gene ends were 0 bases for V and 6 bases for J; bases not matched to a gene: 4. This CDR3 has 14 amino acids. Germline CDR1 is MNHEY and CDR2 is SMNVEV (reference sequence). CDR3 nucleotides: TGTGCCAGCAGTTTATCGACAGGGATGGATGGCTACACCTTC. This translates into CASSLSTGMDGYTF.

This clone appeared once. CDR3 sequence (DNA): TGTGCCAGCAGCGAGACAGGTCGTACCACCGGGGAGCTGTTTTTT. Its protein is CASSETGRTTGELFF. The V call is TRBV9, the J call TRBJ2-2; perhaps TRBD1 as D (6 bases). The V and J ends lost 3 bases and 4 bases respectively, with 13 bases between them. The CDR3 loop spans 15 amino acids. Per the germline V gene, CDR1 is SGDLS and CDR2 is YYNGEE.

V is TRBV13 and J is TRBJ2-5; 8 bases match TRBD1. From germline, CDR1 is PRHDT and CDR2 FYEKMQ (reference sequence). CDR3 size: 16 residues. Trimming took 5 bases from V and 3 from J; bases not matched to a gene: 11. CDR3 protein: CASSPFWDRWKETQYF. As DNA, the CDR3 is TGTGCCAGCAGCCCATTCTGGGACAGGTGGAAAGAGACCCAGTACTTC.

This CDR3 reads CASSEGNEQFF. The CDR3 nucleotides read TGCGCCAGCAGTGAGGGGAATGAGCAGTTCTTC. The V gene is TRBV10-1, the J gene TRBJ2-1; no definite D call. The CDR3 loop spans 11 amino acids. Deletions cut 2 bases from V and 7 bases from J, with 3 bases between. Germline values: CDR1 WNHNN, CDR2 SYGVQD (reference sequence).

V usage is TRBV6-1 and J usage is TRBJ2-3, with D hard to call. CDR1 MNHNS and CDR2 SASEGT come from the germline V gene. CDR3 size: 11 residues. Trimming removed 8 bases from V and 5 bases from J, with 8 bases in between. For the CDR3, the DNA is TGTGCCAGCCCCTCGGTAGATACGCAGTATTTT. This encodes CASPSVDTQYF.

V usage is TRBV6-1 and J usage is TRBJ2-7; either TRBD1 or TRBD2 may supply D (5 bases each). CDR1 and CDR2 (germline): MNHNS, SASEGT. Between the trimmed V and J ends, which lost 4 bases and 5 bases, there was a span of 9 bases. This CDR3 region has 12 residues. The CDR3 loop is CASSALGDEQYF. The DNA for the CDR3 is TGTGCCAGCAGTGCCCTGGGGGACGAGCAGTACTTC.

A few counts support this clone. This chain connects TRBV7-9 to TRBJ2-3, with TRBD2 matching 10 bases. The V and J ends lost 5 bases and 3 bases, in that order; junction bases with no gene match: 14. In germline, CDR1 is SEHNR, CDR2 FQNEAQ (reference sequence). The CDR3 has 18 residues. Here the CDR3 DNA reads TGTGCCAGCAGCCCGAAGGCTAGCGGGAGACGAGGGACAGATACGCAGTATTTT. The encoded protein is CASSPKASGRRGTDTQYF.

This clone was observed once. The chain links TRBV7-4 to TRBJ2-2; 10 bases map to TRBD1. Germline-derived CDR1 and CDR2 are SGHVT and SQSDAQ. With V trimmed by 3 bases and J by 3 bases, 1 base remained unmatched. This CDR3 has 15 residues. The CDR3 bases are TGTGCCAGCAGCTTTGGACAGGGGGACACCGGGGAGCTGTTTTTT. This translates into CASSFGQGDTGELFF.

The rearrangement joins TRBV4-1 to TRBJ1-2; TRBD1 matches at 10 bases. Germline V gene data show CDR1 as MGHRA and CDR2 as YSYEKL. There are 16 residues in the CDR3. The V and J ends lost 2 bases and 5 bases, in that order; junction bases with no gene match: 8. The CDR3 DNA is TGCGCCAGCAGCCAACCCGGGACAGGGGCCGTATATGGCTACACCTTC. Its protein product is CASSQPGTGAVYGYTF.

The CDR3 reads CASSQESGANVLTF. The CDR3 bases are TGCGCCAGCAGCCAAGAATCGGGGGCCAACGTCCTGACTTTC. The rearrangement links TRBV4-1 to TRBJ2-6; D remains ambiguous. Germline values: CDR1 MGHRA, CDR2 YSYEKL. V was clipped by 0 bases and J by 4 bases, with 4 bases between them. This CDR3 is built from 14 residues.

The rearrangement uses TRBV7-9 and TRBJ2-3; perhaps TRBD2 as D (5 bases). Trimming left V 3 bases short and J 0 bases short, with 13 bases between. There are 16 residues in the CDR3. The germline gives CDR1 SEHNR, CDR2 FQNEAQ (reference sequence). Written as DNA, the CDR3 is TGTGCCAGCAGCTTCCAGCGGTACTCTAGCACAGATACGCAGTATTTT. This codes for CASSFQRYSSTDTQYF.

This clone appeared once. The gene calls are TRBV7-3 and TRBJ2-1, with D possibly TRBD1 on 5 matching bases. The CDR3 runs 16 residues. Trimming pared 2 bases from V and 7 bases from J, leaving 18 bases between. From germline, CDR1 is SGHTA and CDR2 FQGTGA. In nucleotides, the CDR3 is TGTGCCAGCAGCTTAGCCGTAGGGGAAACCGGGAATGAGCAGTTCTTC. This sequence encodes CASSLAVGETGNEQFF.

The chain couples TRBV27 to TRBJ2-1; D call uncertain. CDR1 is MNHEY, CDR2 SMNVEV, per germline (reference sequence). V was cut by 5 bases and J by 6 bases, with 8 bases left in between. The CDR3 totals 12 residues. The CDR3: CASSKTGNEQFF. The CDR3 coding sequence is TGTGCCAGCAGTAAGACGGGCAATGAGCAGTTCTTC.

The V call is TRBV12-5, the J call TRBJ2-3; possible D gene TRBD1, 6 bases. Germline CDR1 LGHNT, CDR2 FRNRAP. The CDR3 runs 15 residues. V was trimmed by 3 bases and J by 0 bases, leaving 10 bases between them. The CDR3: CASGFSGDSTDTQYF. The CDR3 DNA reads as TGTGCTAGTGGTTTTTCAGGGGATAGCACAGATACGCAGTATTTT.

J is TRBJ2-7 and V is TRBV30; D remains unclear. Trimming took off 2 bases at V and 6 bases at J, with 11 bases between the two ends. Germline values: CDR1 GTSNPN, CDR2 SVGIG (reference sequence). The CDR3 is 12 amino acids. The CDR3 sequence is CAWSLHFREQYF. Written as DNA, the CDR3 is TGTGCCTGGAGTCTCCATTTCCGCGAGCAGTACTTC.

Only a few counts were recorded for this clone. The rearrangement joins TRBV2 to TRBJ1-4; D is unresolved. The V end lost 2 bases, the J end lost 0 bases, and 7 bases lay between the germline ends. CDR3 length: 15 amino acids. CDR1 SNHLY and CDR2 FYNNEI come from the germline V gene. For the CDR3, the DNA is TGTGCCAGCAGTGAAAGAGTTGCAACTAATGAAAAACTGTTTTTT. Its translation: CASSERVATNEKLFF.

The V and J genes are TRBV10-1 and TRBJ2-1; D is undetermined. The germline V and J ends were trimmed by 6 bases and 8 bases, with 17 bases remaining between them. CDR1 is WNHNN and CDR2 is SYGVQD in the germline V gene (reference sequence). This CDR3 region has 14 residues. The CDR3 DNA follows: TGCGCCAGCAGCCGAGACCAGAGCTTCCATGAGCAGTTCTTC. It yields the protein CASSRDQSFHEQFF.

This sequence joins TRBV10-3 and TRBJ1-1; the D gene is possibly TRBD1 (6 bases). The CDR3 is 12 amino acids. Germline CDR1 is ENHRY and CDR2 is SYGVKD. V lost 8 bases and J 5 bases, leaving 12 bases between the germline ends. The CDR3 is CAIEGEDTEAFF. The CDR3 bases are TGTGCCATCGAGGGGGAGGATACTGAAGCTTTCTTT.

The V gene is TRBV6-1, the J gene TRBJ2-3, with D possibly TRBD2 on 6 matching bases. Trimming pared 4 bases from V and 0 bases from J, leaving 17 bases between. Germline V CDR1 and CDR2: MNHNS, SASEGT. The CDR3 contains 17 residues. This CDR3 is CASSASTSGSSTDTQYF. As DNA, the CDR3 is TGTGCCAGCAGTGCCTCGACGTCCGGGAGTAGCACAGATACGCAGTATTTT.

The chain is built from TRBV18 and TRBJ2-1; TRBD1 might be the D (6 bases). Trimming stripped 3 bases from V and 7 bases from J, with 10 bases between. The CDR3 is made up of 13 amino acids. From germline, CDR1 is KGHSH and CDR2 LQKENI. The CDR3, as DNA: TGTGCCAGCTCACCCACAGGGTATAATGAGCAGTTCTTC. This translates into CASSPTGYNEQFF.

The chain combines TRBV5-1 with TRBJ2-1; D may be TRBD2 (5 bases). The CDR3 spans 12 residues. The ends were cut back, 5 bases at V and 4 bases at J, with 7 bases in the middle. Germline CDR1 reads SGHRS; CDR2 reads YFSETQ. The CDR3 nucleotides are TGCGCCAGCAGTGGAGGATACAATGAGCAGTTCTTC. It specifies CASSGGYNEQFF.

This clone showed up just once. The chain is built from TRBV25-1 and TRBJ2-5; D gene uncertain. Germline lookup yields CDR1 MGHDK and CDR2 SYGVNS. CDR3 length: 14 residues. V was trimmed by 1 base and J by 2 bases, leaving 8 bases between them. The CDR3 spells CASSEFGQQETQYF. CDR3 DNA: TGTGCCAGCAGTGAATTTGGCCAGCAAGAGACCCAGTACTTC.

The rearrangement uses TRBV29-1 and TRBJ2-7, with D possibly being TRBD1 (6 bases). Per germline, CDR1 SQVTM and CDR2 ANQGSEA. V gave up 6 bases and J gave up 4 bases, with 13 bases separating them. CDR3 length equals 12 residues. DNA for the CDR3: TGCAGCGTCCAGACAGGAAGGTACGAGCAGTACTTC. Its translation: CSVQTGRYEQYF.

The chain joins TRBV7-9 to TRBJ2-3; TRBD2 agrees at 10 bases. The CDR3 spans 15 residues. In germline, CDR1 is SEHNR, CDR2 FQNEAQ (reference sequence). The ends lost 6 bases at V and 2 bases at J; junction bases unmatched: 5. The CDR3 is CASSPSGSTTDTQYF. In nucleotides, the CDR3 is TGTGCCAGCAGTCCTAGCGGGAGTACCACAGATACGCAGTATTTT.